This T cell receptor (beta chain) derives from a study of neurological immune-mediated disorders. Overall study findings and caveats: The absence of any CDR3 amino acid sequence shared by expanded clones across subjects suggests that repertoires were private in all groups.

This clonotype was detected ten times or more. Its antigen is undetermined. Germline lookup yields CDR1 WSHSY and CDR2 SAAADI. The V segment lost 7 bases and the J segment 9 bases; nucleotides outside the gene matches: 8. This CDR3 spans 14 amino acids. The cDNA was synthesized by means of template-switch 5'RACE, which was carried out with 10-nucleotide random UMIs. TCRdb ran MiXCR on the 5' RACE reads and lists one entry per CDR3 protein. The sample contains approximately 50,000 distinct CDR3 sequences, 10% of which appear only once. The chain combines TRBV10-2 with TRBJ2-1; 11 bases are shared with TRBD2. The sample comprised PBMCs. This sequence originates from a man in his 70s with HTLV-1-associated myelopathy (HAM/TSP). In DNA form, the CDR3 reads TGCGCCAGCACCCTAGCGGGAGGAGCCGGTGAGCAGTTCTTC. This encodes CASTLAGGAGEQFF.